The 18 T cell receptor beta chains below were found in one sample sequenced in a study of cytomegalovirus exposure and HLA in healthy donors. Using immunoSEQ multiplex PCR, the repertoire was profiled, and TCRdb retains in-frame clones only, with some absent. The table lists approximately 76,000 clones, about 93% of them singletons. Sequenced input: PBMCs. These receptors were obtained from a woman between 18 and 29 years old in good health and CMV-seronegative.

This clone was recorded only once. The chain couples TRBV4-3 to TRBJ2-7; D not certain. CDR1 and CDR2 from the germline V gene are LGHNA and YSLEER. Between the trimmed V and J ends, which lost 4 bases and 0 bases, there was a span of 13 bases. The CDR3 contains 15 residues. The CDR3 is CASSRTVQSSYEQYF. For the CDR3, the DNA is TGCGCCAGCAGCCGTACTGTACAGAGCTCCTACGAGCAGTACTTC.

The V and J genes are TRBV2 and TRBJ2-7; possibly TRBD1 for D (6 bases). Deletions cut 9 bases from V and 6 bases from J, with 21 bases between. Germline V gene data show CDR1 as SNHLY and CDR2 as FYNNEI. This CDR3 has 14 amino acids. CDR3 sequence (DNA): TGTGCCAGGTACAGGGTCTTGGAAACCTCCGAGCAGTACTTC. Its translation: CARYRVLETSEQYF.

Here the CDR3 reads CASSLDRLVPREQYF. CDR3 coding DNA: TGTGCCAGCAGCTTAGACAGACTAGTACCTCGCGAGCAGTACTTC. The V call is TRBV7-8, the J call TRBJ2-7, with a tentative D call TRBD2 (6 bases). CDR1 is SGHVS and CDR2 is FQNEAQ in the germline V gene. The CDR3 is 15 amino acids. The ends were cut back, 1 base at V and 6 bases at J, with 16 bases in the middle. The entire variable domain, with the rest obtained from reference TRBV7-8 and TRBJ2-7, is as follows: GAGVSQSPRYKVAKRGQDVALRCDPISGHVSLFWYQQALGQGPEFLTYFQNEAQLDKSGLPSDRFFAERPEGSVSTLKIQRTQQEDSAVYLCASSLDRLVPREQYFGPGTRLTVT.

This clone showed up just a few times. This sample also contains other DNA sequences that code for the same CDR3. The chain has TRBV27 and TRBJ2-3; maybe TRBD2 (6 bases). Germline CDR1 is MNHEY and CDR2 is SMNVEV (reference sequence). The CDR3 is 16 amino acids. Trimming removed 3 bases from V and 0 bases from J, with 13 bases in between. The CDR3 spells CASSLGTQVSTDTQYF. The CDR3 nucleotides read TGTGCCAGCAGTTTGGGGACTCAGGTTAGCACAGATACGCAGTATTTT.

This chain links TRBV6-5 with TRBJ1-2; perhaps TRBD1 as D (6 bases). Trimming left V 5 bases short and J 6 bases short, with 19 bases between. The CDR3 is 15 amino acids. CDR1 is MNHEY and CDR2 is SVGAGI in the germline V gene. CDR3 sequence reads: CASSRGTPSAHGYTF. The CDR3 DNA is TGTGCCAGCAGTCGTGGGACACCCTCCGCCCATGGCTACACCTTC.

The rearrangement links TRBV11-2 to TRBJ2-7, with 10 bases lining up with TRBD1. Germline CDR1 is SGHAT and CDR2 is FQNNGV. The CDR3 is 15 amino acids. V was pared by 5 bases and J by 8 bases, with 12 bases of the junction left unmatched. The CDR3 coding sequence is TGTGCCAGCAGCAGCCGGGGGACAGGGGAAGACAAGCAGTACTTC. Its translation: CASSSRGTGEDKQYF.

With respect to this clone: Other DNA sequences from this sample encode an identical CDR3 as well. The chain has TRBV5-1 and TRBJ1-2; 7 positions match TRBD1. Germline V gene sequence: CDR1 SGHRS, CDR2 YFSETQ. The CDR3 extends over 13 amino acids. The trim removed 0 bases at V and 6 bases at J, leaving 2 bases unmatched. The CDR3 DNA is TGCGCCAGCAGCTTGGAGACAGGGAATGGCTACACCTTC. Amino acids: CASSLETGNGYTF. The full variable domain, with the rest looked up from reference TRBV5-1 and TRBJ1-2, is KAGVTQTPRYLIKTRGQQVTLSCSPISGHRSVSWYQQTPGQGLQFLFEYFSETQRNKGNFPGRFSGRQFSNSRSEMNVSTLELGDSALYLCASSLETGNGYTFGSGTRLTVV.

This chain joins TRBV5-1 and TRBJ2-3; 12 nucleotides align to TRBD2. Germline loops: CDR1 SGHRS, CDR2 YFSETQ. The CDR3 consists of 18 residues. With 3 bases clipped from V and 5 bases from J, the junction kept 13 bases outside the gene matches. CDR3 region: CASSSGSSGRGRVDTQYF. The CDR3 nucleotides read TGCGCCAGCAGCTCCGGTTCTAGCGGGAGGGGTCGGGTAGATACGCAGTATTTT.

This sequence joins TRBV4-1 and TRBJ1-2; 7 positions agree with TRBD1. The CDR3 is 17 residues long. CDR1 MGHRA and CDR2 YSYEKL come from the germline V gene. The ends lost 0 bases at V and 1 base at J; junction bases unmatched: 8. The CDR3 DNA reads as TGCGCCAGCAGCCAAGATATCCGGACAGGAGTTAACTATGGCTACACCTTC. This translates into CASSQDIRTGVNYGYTF.

The chain is built from TRBV19 and TRBJ1-5, with TRBD1 identical over 8 bases. The CDR3 runs to 13 residues. V gave up 6 bases and J gave up 2 bases; unmatched junction bases: 0. CDR1 is LNHDA, CDR2 SQIVND, per germline (reference sequence). The chain's CDR3 is CASRDRGNQPQHF. CDR3 sequence (DNA): TGTGCCAGTAGGGACAGGGGCAATCAGCCCCAGCATTTT. The full variable domain, in which reference TRBV19 and TRBJ1-5 provide the parts outside the CDR3, is DGGITQSPKYLFRKEGQNVTLSCEQNLNHDAMYWYRQDPGQGLRLIYYSQIVNDFQKGDIAEGYSVSREKKESFPLTVTSAQKNPTAFYLCASRDRGNQPQHFGDGTRLSIL.

The V and J genes are TRBV6-5 and TRBJ2-7; 8 bases map to TRBD1. V lost 7 bases to trimming and J lost 3 bases; unmatched junction nucleotides: 11. Germline lookup yields CDR1 MNHEY and CDR2 SVGAGI. This CDR3 spans 15 amino acids. DNA for the CDR3: TGTGCCAGCACCACGCGGACAGGGACCTTCTACGAGCAGTACTTC. It specifies CASTTRTGTFYEQYF.

This chain joins TRBV30 and TRBJ2-1; D may be TRBD2 (5 bases). V was cut by 4 bases and J by 0 bases, with 10 bases left in between. Germline V gene lookup returns CDR1 GTSNPN and CDR2 SVGIG (reference sequence). The CDR3 covers 14 residues. The CDR3 region is CAWTGKSSYNEQFF. The CDR3 coding sequence is TGTGCCTGGACCGGGAAGAGCTCCTACAATGAGCAGTTCTTC.

The rearrangement joins TRBV30 to TRBJ1-5; D is perhaps TRBD1 (5 bases). Germline-derived CDR1 and CDR2 are GTSNPN and SVGIG (reference sequence). CDR3 length: 13 residues. V gave up 0 bases and J gave up 6 bases, with 9 bases separating them. CDR3 region: CAWSVRRGQPQHF. The CDR3 DNA reads TGTGCCTGGAGTGTACGTAGGGGTCAGCCCCAGCATTTT.

The chain uses TRBV4-1 and TRBJ2-2; 14 positions agree with TRBD2. The CDR3 totals 16 residues. Germline loops: CDR1 MGHRA, CDR2 YSYEKL. The V segment lost 3 bases and the J segment 7 bases; nucleotides outside the gene matches: 4. CDR3 nucleotides: TGCGCCAGCAGCCAGACTAGCGGGGGGGCAGGCGGGGAGCTGTTTTTT. This gives the protein CASSQTSGGAGGELFF.

The V gene is TRBV11-2, the J gene TRBJ1-4, with 8 nucleotides matching TRBD1. The CDR3 is 14 amino acids. The germline V gene encodes CDR1 SGHAT and CDR2 FQNNGV. The trim removed 1 base at V and 5 bases at J, leaving 0 bases unmatched. CDR3: CASSLGQGNEKLFF. The CDR3 DNA reads TGTGCCAGCAGCTTAGGACAGGGGAATGAAAAACTGTTTTTT.

The chain has TRBV12-5 and TRBJ1-3; D remains ambiguous. In germline, CDR1 is LGHNT, CDR2 FRNRAP. The length of the CDR3 is 15 residues. V was pared by 4 bases and J by 2 bases, with 12 bases between. CDR3 loop: CASGSTLEPGNTIYF. The DNA for the CDR3 is TGTGCTAGTGGTTCGACTCTGGAACCTGGAAACACCATATATTTT.

The count of this clone is one. The gene calls are TRBV5-1 and TRBJ2-1; 9 nucleotides match TRBD2. Germline trimming cut 4 bases from V and 1 base from J; bases unmatched to any gene: 3. The CDR3 runs to 15 residues. Germline-derived CDR1 and CDR2 are SGHRS and YFSETQ. CDR3 in amino acids: CASSPGLASYNEQFF. The DNA for the CDR3 is TGCGCCAGCAGCCCGGGACTAGCATCCTACAATGAGCAGTTCTTC.

This rearrangement joins TRBV13 to TRBJ1-6, with 9 positions matching TRBD1. There are 16 residues in the CDR3. J lost 10 bases, V lost 5 bases, and 12 bases had no gene match. CDR1 and CDR2 (germline): PRHDT, FYEKMQ (reference sequence). The CDR3 DNA reads as TGTGCCAGCAGCCGATCCGGGACAGGGTACGAGTCACCCCTCCACTTT. Protein product: CASSRSGTGYESPLHF.